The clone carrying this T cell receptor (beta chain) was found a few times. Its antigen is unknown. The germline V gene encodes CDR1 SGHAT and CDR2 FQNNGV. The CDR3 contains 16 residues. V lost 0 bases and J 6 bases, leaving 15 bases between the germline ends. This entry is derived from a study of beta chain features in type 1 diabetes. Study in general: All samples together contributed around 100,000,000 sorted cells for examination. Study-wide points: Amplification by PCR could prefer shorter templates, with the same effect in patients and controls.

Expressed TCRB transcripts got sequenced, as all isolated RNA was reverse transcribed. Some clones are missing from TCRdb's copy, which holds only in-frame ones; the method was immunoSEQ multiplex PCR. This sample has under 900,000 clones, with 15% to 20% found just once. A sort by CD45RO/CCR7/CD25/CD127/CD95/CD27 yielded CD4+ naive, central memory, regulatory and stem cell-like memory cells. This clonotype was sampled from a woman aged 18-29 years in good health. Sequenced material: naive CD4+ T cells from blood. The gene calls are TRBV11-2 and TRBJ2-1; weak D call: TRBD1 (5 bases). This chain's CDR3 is CASSLEWGRVSNEQFF. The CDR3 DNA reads TGTGCCAGCAGCTTAGAGTGGGGCAGGGTAAGCAATGAGCAGTTCTTC.